The clone carrying this TCR beta chain was observed a few times. The data derive from a study of OX40 agonist ivuxolimab in advanced cancers. Overall study: The patients' treatment was ivuxolimab, an agonistic anti-OX40 (CD134) antibody.

The germline V and J ends were trimmed by 10 bases and 8 bases, with 27 bases remaining between them. Germline-derived CDR1 and CDR2 are MDHEN and SYDVKM. The CDR3 is 15 amino acids. Clones were read by immunoSEQ multiplex PCR, and TCRdb kept only the in-frame ones, dropping some. The data contain 45,000 to 65,000 clones, 80% to 90% of them singletons. The chain joins TRBV28 to TRBJ2-7; unclear D gene. The clonotype originates from an adult with an advanced solid tumor such as melanoma, head and neck, liver or kidney cancer. The sample was CD4+ or CD8+ T cells sorted from blood, taken in a trial of the OX40 agonist ivuxolimab. The CDR3 spells CATSTSAHTSTKQYF. The CDR3 DNA reads as TGTGCCACCTCCACGTCAGCCCACACTTCTACGAAGCAGTACTTC.